Below, 31 T cell receptor beta chains from the same sample are listed, as sequenced in a study of T cells after posttransplantation cyclophosphamide. Sampled 1 year posttransplant, controls received myeloablative marrow transplants, methotrexate and a calcineurin inhibitor. Data came from immunoSEQ multiplex PCR; TCRdb stores just in-frame clones and leaves some out. Seen here are roughly 23,000 clones, approximately 88% observed once, and the top ten hold 8.2%. The specimen comprised PBMCs, sampled after an allogeneic stem cell transplant with a calcineurin inhibitor and methotrexate. Every receptor here comes from a female patient in her 50s who received an allogeneic stem cell transplant from an unrelated donor, was CMV-positive, and had chronic GVHD only. A share of the T cells may be of graft donor origin.

The V and J genes are TRBV5-1 and TRBJ1-3; TRBD1 aligns across 9 bases. The J segment lost 3 bases and the V segment lost 4 bases, leaving 5 bases of the junction unmatched. This CDR3 is built from 15 residues. Per the germline V gene, CDR1 is SGHRS and CDR2 is YFSETQ. The CDR3: CASSLRQGVGNTIYF. CDR3 in DNA: TGCGCCAGCAGCCTACGACAGGGGGTTGGAAACACCATATATTTT. Looking up the rest from reference TRBV5-1 and TRBJ1-3 gives the full variable domain: KAGVTQTPRYLIKTRGQQVTLSCSPISGHRSVSWYQQTPGQGLQFLFEYFSETQRNKGNFPGRFSGRQFSNSRSEMNVSTLELGDSALYLCASSLRQGVGNTIYFGEGSWLTVV.

This clone was seen only once. The rearrangement joins TRBV15 to TRBJ1-2; D may be TRBD1 (5 bases). The V end was cut by 0 bases, the J end by 4 bases, with 12 bases between. CDR3 size: 15 residues. From germline, CDR1 is LNHNV and CDR2 YYDKDF (reference sequence). This CDR3 is CATSRDPGFGYGYTF. CDR3 DNA sequence: TGTGCCACCAGCAGAGATCCAGGGTTTGGCTATGGCTACACCTTC. The full variable domain, rest sourced from reference TRBV15 and TRBJ1-2, is DAMVIQNPRYQVTQFGKPVTLSCSQTLNHNVMYWYQQKSSQAPKLLFHYYDKDFNNEADTPDNFQSRRPNTSFCFLDIRSPGLGDTAMYLCATSRDPGFGYGYTFGSGTRLTVV.

The chain couples TRBV10-3 to TRBJ2-1; 8 bases align to TRBD2. CDR3 length equals 15 residues. Germline CDR1 and CDR2: ENHRY and SYGVKD. The J segment lost 5 bases and the V segment lost 4 bases, leaving 7 bases of the junction unmatched. The CDR3 bases are TGTGCCATCAGTGGGAACTCGCGGGAGGACAATGAGCAGTTCTTC. Encoded protein: CAISGNSREDNEQFF.

The rearrangement uses TRBV18 and TRBJ1-2; the match to TRBD1 covers 7 bases. V was pared by 3 bases and J by 8 bases, with 15 bases of the junction left unmatched. This CDR3 is built from 16 residues. The germline V gene has CDR1 KGHSH and CDR2 LQKENI. CDR3 residues: CASSPSYTGTVAGYTF. DNA for the CDR3: TGTGCCAGCTCACCCAGTTACACCGGGACAGTAGCCGGCTACACCTTC.

The chain employs TRBV10-3 and TRBJ2-5; D is unclear. CDR1 is ENHRY and CDR2 is SYGVKD in the germline V gene. Trimming took off 4 bases at V and 2 bases at J, with 8 bases between the two ends. This CDR3 is built from 13 residues. Here the CDR3 DNA reads TGTGCCATCAGTGCAGGAAGTCAAGAGACCCAGTACTTC. The encoded protein is CAISAGSQETQYF.

This chain links TRBV27 with TRBJ2-3; 9 bases are a match to TRBD2. In germline, CDR1 is MNHEY, CDR2 SMNVEV (reference sequence). This CDR3 has 15 amino acids. The V segment lost 3 bases and the J segment 4 bases; nucleotides outside the gene matches: 5. CDR3 in DNA: TGTGCCAGCAGTTTTATAGCGGGAGAAGCAGATACGCAGTATTTT. It codes for CASSFIAGEADTQYF.

The rearrangement joins TRBV15 to TRBJ2-3, with 7 bases that match TRBD1. The CDR3 length is 14 residues. V was pared by 3 bases and J by 2 bases, with 2 bases of the junction left unmatched. Germline assignment: CDR1 LNHNV and CDR2 YYDKDF (reference sequence). In nucleotides, the CDR3 is TGTGCCACCAGCAGGGGACAGAACACAGATACGCAGTATTTT. This encodes CATSRGQNTDTQYF. The full variable domain, in which reference TRBV15 and TRBJ2-3 provide the parts outside the CDR3, is DAMVIQNPRYQVTQFGKPVTLSCSQTLNHNVMYWYQQKSSQAPKLLFHYYDKDFNNEADTPDNFQSRRPNTSFCFLDIRSPGLGDTAMYLCATSRGQNTDTQYFGPGTRLTVL.

This chain links TRBV18 with TRBJ2-1; 9 positions match TRBD2. Germline values: CDR1 KGHSH, CDR2 LQKENI. There are 15 residues in the CDR3. The trim removed 6 bases at V and 4 bases at J, leaving 7 bases unmatched. The CDR3 region is CASSQSGGSYNEQFF. In DNA, the CDR3 is TGTGCCAGCTCCCAAAGCGGGGGGTCTTACAATGAGCAGTTCTTC. Supplemented by reference TRBV18 and TRBJ2-1, the full variable domain reads NAGVMQNPRHLVRRRGQEARLRCSPMKGHSHVYWYRQLPEEGLKFMVYLQKENIIDESGMPKERFSAEFPKEGPSILRIQQVVRGDSAAYFCASSQSGGSYNEQFFGPGTRLTVL.

This clone was picked up one time. The chain combines TRBV5-3 with TRBJ1-5; D not resolved. TRBV5-3 is treated as an ORF (open reading frame) with a function not yet certain. CDR3 length: 10 amino acids. With 4 bases removed from V and 7 bases from J, the gap between germline ends came to 3 bases. In DNA, the CDR3 is TGTGCCAGAAGCCGGCAGCCCCAGCATTTT. This encodes CARSRQPQHF.

This chain joins TRBV5-4 and TRBJ2-1; 10 bases are a match to TRBD2. V trimming: 2 bases; J trimming: 4 bases; junction bases outside the gene matches: 3. There are 15 residues in the CDR3. The germline V gene encodes CDR1 SGHNT and CDR2 YYREEE (reference sequence). The CDR3 DNA follows: TGTGCCAGCAGCTTCGGGACTAGCGAATACAATGAGCAGTTCTTC. This translates into CASSFGTSEYNEQFF.

V and J are TRBV5-6 and TRBJ2-1; D unclear. Germline CDR1 SGHDT, CDR2 YYEEEE. The CDR3 is made up of 14 amino acids. The germline V and J ends were trimmed by 0 bases and 3 bases, with 7 bases remaining between them. CDR3 DNA: TGTGCCAGCAGCTTGGAACTCCGCTACAATGAGCAGTTCTTC. This encodes CASSLELRYNEQFF.

The V call is TRBV7-2, the J call TRBJ2-5; D perhaps matches TRBD1 (6 bases). The V end lost 0 bases, the J end lost 7 bases, and 15 bases lay between the germline ends. This CDR3 region has 15 residues. The germline gives CDR1 SGHTA, CDR2 FQGNSA. CDR3 DNA sequence: TGTGCCAGCAGCTTAGCGCGGACAGCCTTGGGGACCCAGTACTTC. Translating it yields CASSLARTALGTQYF. The full variable domain, completed using reference TRBV7-2 and TRBJ2-5, is GAGVSQSPSNKVTEKGKDVELRCDPISGHTALYWYRQSLGQGLEFLIYFQGNSAPDKSGLPSDRFSAERTGGSVSTLTIQRTQQEDSAVYLCASSLARTALGTQYFGPGTRLLVL.

The chain uses TRBV9 and TRBJ2-2; 7 nucleotides line up with TRBD2. Germline V gene sequence: CDR1 SGDLS, CDR2 YYNGEE. The CDR3 length is 16 residues. Trimming removed 0 bases from V and 6 bases from J; junction bases left unmatched: 8. The CDR3 loop is CASSVVGGSPAGELFF. The CDR3 coding sequence is TGTGCCAGCAGCGTAGTGGGCGGGAGTCCGGCCGGGGAGCTGTTTTTT.

The rearrangement links TRBV5-1 to TRBJ2-7; no definite D call. The CDR3 runs 13 residues. Germline V gene data show CDR1 as SGHRS and CDR2 as YFSETQ. Trimming shortened V by 1 base and J by 6 bases, and 11 bases separated the two germline ends. CDR3 in DNA: TGCGCCAGCAGCTTGTGGTCCGGCGGCGAGCAGTACTTC. This sequence encodes CASSLWSGGEQYF.

The J gene is TRBJ2-5, the V gene TRBV10-3; 8 positions agree with TRBD1. Germline V gene lookup returns CDR1 ENHRY and CDR2 SYGVKD. The CDR3 has 15 residues. Germline trimming cut 4 bases from V and 5 bases from J; bases unmatched to any gene: 9. In DNA, the CDR3 is TGTGCCATCAGTGGCACGGACAGGGTGGGTGAGACCCAGTACTTC. Its protein product is CAISGTDRVGETQYF.

The chain recombines TRBV28 with TRBJ2-1; 9 bases match TRBD2. This CDR3 is built from 14 residues. Germline-derived CDR1 and CDR2 are MDHEN and SYDVKM. With 6 bases clipped from V and 6 bases from J, the junction kept 6 bases outside the gene matches. CDR3 region: CASSRGLARNEQFF. Written as DNA, the CDR3 is TGTGCCAGCAGCCGGGGACTAGCTCGCAATGAGCAGTTCTTC. Drawing the rest from reference TRBV28 and TRBJ2-1, the complete variable domain is DVKVTQSSRYLVKRTGEKVFLECVQDMDHENMFWYRQDPGLGLRLIYFSYDVKMKEKGDIPEGYSVSREKKERFSLILESASTNQTSMYLCASSRGLARNEQFFGPGTRLTVL.

About this clone itself: The junction and the germline gene differ at one end; a read error may be behind it. The V call is TRBV9, the J call TRBJ2-1; D gene uncertain. There are 14 residues in the CDR3. Germline V gene data show CDR1 as SGDLS and CDR2 as YYNGEE. This CDR3 reads CTSSPTVSYNEQFF. The DNA for the CDR3 is TGTACCAGCAGCCCCACAGTTTCCTACAATGAGCAGTTCTTC.

This sequence joins TRBV15 and TRBJ2-7, with 11 bases matching TRBD2. J gave up 2 bases and V 0 bases, and 9 bases lay outside the gene matches. Germline V CDR1 and CDR2: LNHNV, YYDKDF (reference sequence). The CDR3 is 18 residues long. The CDR3, as DNA: TGTGCCACCAGCAGAGAGGGAGGCGCACTAGCGGGGGCCTACGAGCAGTACTTC. This encodes CATSREGGALAGAYEQYF.

The chain links TRBV28 to TRBJ1-2, with D uncertain. The CDR3 runs to 14 residues. Germline V gene sequence: CDR1 MDHEN, CDR2 SYDVKM. Trimming cost V 5 bases and J 7 bases, with 17 bases left between them. This chain's CDR3 is CASSPTGIYGGYTF. CDR3 nucleotides: TGTGCCAGCAGTCCCACGGGGATCTATGGTGGCTACACCTTC.

The chain is built from TRBV4-3 and TRBJ2-7; 7 bases agree with TRBD1. The CDR3 extends over 16 amino acids. Germline CDR1 reads LGHNA; CDR2 reads YSLEER. Trimming at V came to 2 bases and at J to 2 bases, leaving 9 bases not matched to a gene. CDR3: CASSQTGTVAAYEQYF. The CDR3 bases are TGCGCCAGCAGCCAAACCGGGACAGTGGCTGCCTACGAGCAGTACTTC.

The genes are TRBV4-3 and TRBJ2-3; tentatively, D is TRBD2 (6 bases). V was shortened by 4 bases and J by 5 bases, with 19 bases between the two germline ends. This CDR3 is built from 16 residues. In germline, CDR1 is LGHNA, CDR2 YSLEER. This CDR3 reads CASSPSGRLSGDTQYF. In nucleotides, the CDR3 is TGCGCCAGCAGCCCCAGTGGGAGGCTGTCGGGAGATACGCAGTATTTT.

The gene calls are TRBV7-2 and TRBJ2-7, with 8 bases aligning to TRBD1. There are 15 residues in the CDR3. The V gene's germline CDR1 is SGHTA and CDR2 FQGNSA. The trim removed 5 bases at V and 1 base at J, leaving 7 bases unmatched. The CDR3 sequence is CASSPLQGASYEQYF. CDR3 DNA: TGTGCCAGCAGCCCGTTGCAGGGGGCTTCCTACGAGCAGTACTTC.

This chain links TRBV4-1 with TRBJ1-2, with D possibly TRBD1 on 6 matching bases. The CDR3 loop spans 16 amino acids. CDR1 MGHRA and CDR2 YSYEKL come from the germline V gene. Trimming took 0 bases from V and 7 from J, leaving 18 bases between them. The CDR3 loop is CASSQDLGGRASGYTF. The CDR3 bases are TGCGCCAGCAGCCAAGATCTTGGGGGCAGGGCTTCTGGCTACACCTTC.

The chain recombines TRBV5-1 with TRBJ1-1, with D maybe TRBD1 (6 bases). Looked up from germline, CDR1 is SGHRS and CDR2 is YFSETQ. V was cut by 4 bases and J by 0 bases, with 7 bases left in between. The CDR3 has 13 residues. The CDR3 sequence: CASSGDMNTEAFF. The CDR3 DNA is TGCGCCAGCAGCGGGGACATGAACACTGAAGCTTTCTTT.

The gene calls are TRBV5-1 and TRBJ1-3; a possible D gene is TRBD1 (5 bases). The germline V gene encodes CDR1 SGHRS and CDR2 YFSETQ. The CDR3 is 14 residues long. V lost 4 bases, J lost 3 bases, and 11 bases lay in between. In DNA, the CDR3 is TGCGCCAGCAGCGGGGGGGTGCGTGGAAACACCATATATTTT. Protein product: CASSGGVRGNTIYF.

CDR3 nucleotide sequence: TGTGCCGGGGACTCGGCAGGGACGTCTCTCGGCTACACCTTC. Translated: CAGDSAGTSLGYTF. This chain uses TRBV30 with TRBJ1-2, with a weak D call TRBD1 (5 bases). Trimming cost V 8 bases and J 8 bases, with 24 bases left between them. From germline, CDR1 is GTSNPN and CDR2 SVGIG (reference sequence). This CDR3 is built from 14 residues.

V and J are TRBV11-2 and TRBJ1-4; 7 nucleotides agree with TRBD1. The CDR3 length is 18 residues. Per germline, CDR1 SGHAT and CDR2 FQNNGV. J was trimmed by 3 bases and V by 1 base; bases with no gene match: 11. The CDR3 is CASSLAPGGSSANEKLFF. In DNA, the CDR3 is TGTGCCAGCAGCTTAGCCCCAGGGGGTAGTAGTGCTAATGAAAAACTGTTTTTT.

The V and J genes are TRBV15 and TRBJ2-7, with 7 positions matching TRBD1. CDR1 and CDR2 from the germline V gene are LNHNV and YYDKDF (reference sequence). V lost 0 bases, J lost 3 bases, and 8 bases stayed unmatched. The CDR3 spans 16 residues. The chain's CDR3 is CATSRDPSPGGYEQYF. CDR3 sequence (DNA): TGTGCCACCAGCAGAGATCCGAGTCCAGGGGGCTACGAGCAGTACTTC.

The genes are TRBV4-1 and TRBJ2-2; 11 bases are a match to TRBD2. V lost 3 bases, J lost 4 bases, and 10 bases stayed unmatched. This CDR3 has 18 residues. Germline V gene data show CDR1 as MGHRA and CDR2 as YSYEKL. The CDR3 DNA reads as TGCGCCAGCAGCCATCTTCGACTAGCGGGACGATTCACCGGGGAGCTGTTTTTT. Translated: CASSHLRLAGRFTGELFF.

The rearrangement links TRBV10-2 to TRBJ2-1, with 10 bases that match TRBD2. With V trimmed by 5 bases and J by 6 bases, 19 bases remained unmatched. The CDR3 spans 19 residues. Per the germline V gene, CDR1 is WSHSY and CDR2 is SAAADI. The CDR3 loop is CASSPPSLDLAGDRNEQFF. For the CDR3, the DNA is TGCGCCAGCAGTCCCCCCAGTCTGGATCTAGCGGGAGACCGCAATGAGCAGTTCTTC.

The rearrangement uses TRBV29-1 and TRBJ2-1, with TRBD1 identical over 9 bases. With 3 bases clipped from V and 0 bases from J, the junction kept 3 bases outside the gene matches. The germline V gene encodes CDR1 SQVTM and CDR2 ANQGSEA. The CDR3 sequence is 15 residues long. The CDR3: CSVDPTGGSYNEQFF. The DNA of the CDR3 is TGCAGCGTTGACCCGACAGGGGGCTCCTACAATGAGCAGTTCTTC.